The 7 T cell receptor beta chains below all came from one sample that was sequenced in a study of identical twins. TCRdb re-called the 5' RACE reads with MiXCR, one entry per CDR3 protein. The repertoire holds nearly 250,000 distinct CDR3 sequences, with 5.5% to 8% as singletons. These data also featured in a second study, about yellow fever vaccine responses in identical twins.

The source material was memory (CD45RO+) T cells sorted from blood. The receptors were sampled from a young woman in good health.

About this clonotype itself: It may be a read error: a sequence one base away is much more abundant. CDR3 sequence: CASSLRQGTYEQYF. In DNA, the CDR3 is TGTGCCAGCAGTTTGAGACAGGGAACCTACGAGCAGTACTTC. J is TRBJ2-7 and V is TRBV12-3 or TRBV12-4; TRBD1 aligns across 7 bases. V lost 3 bases to trimming and J lost 2 bases; unmatched junction nucleotides: 4. The CDR3 has 14 amino acids.

This clonotype was recorded a few times. The V call is TRBV7-2, the J call TRBJ2-5; D is possibly TRBD1 (6 bases). CDR1 is SGHTA, CDR2 FQGNSA, per germline. The CDR3 is 14 residues long. The V end lost 2 bases, the J end lost 5 bases, and 12 bases lay between the germline ends. The CDR3 bases are TGTGCCAGCAGCTTAACTGGGGGCCGCGAGACCCAGTACTTC. This codes for CASSLTGGRETQYF.

This clonotype was counted ten times or more. The rearrangement uses TRBV6-6 and TRBJ2-2; D not resolved. V lost 6 bases to trimming and J lost 3 bases, with 11 bases between them. The germline V gene encodes CDR1 MNHNY and CDR2 SVGAGI (reference sequence). This CDR3 contains 14 residues. The DNA for the CDR3 is TGTGCCAGCAGGCTTGATTCACACACCGGGGAGCTGTTTTTT. It codes for CASRLDSHTGELFF.

This sequence joins TRBV5-1 and TRBJ2-1; TRBD2 agrees at 12 bases. From germline, CDR1 is SGHRS and CDR2 YFSETQ. The CDR3 is made up of 17 amino acids. Trimming took 4 bases from V and 5 from J; bases not matched to a gene: 10. The CDR3 DNA reads TGCGCCAGCAGCACCAGACTAGCGGGAGACCCCGACAATGAGCAGTTCTTC. This translates into CASSTRLAGDPDNEQFF.

This clonotype appeared a few times. The V gene is TRBV28, the J gene TRBJ1-6, with D tentatively TRBD1 (5 bases). There are 13 residues in the CDR3. With 7 bases removed from V and 8 bases from J, the gap between germline ends came to 12 bases. The V gene's germline CDR1 is MDHEN and CDR2 SYDVKM. Here the CDR3 DNA reads TGTGCCAGCACCCCCCAGGGCGATTCACCCCTCCACTTT. This gives the protein CASTPQGDSPLHF.

The chain has TRBV7-2 and TRBJ2-7; D is uncertain. The CDR3 is made up of 16 amino acids. Between the trimmed V and J ends, which lost 0 bases and 1 base, there was a span of 13 bases. Germline CDR1 is SGHTA and CDR2 is FQGNSA. CDR3 protein: CASSLAFGLGSYEQYF. The DNA of the CDR3 is TGTGCCAGCAGCTTAGCATTTGGGCTGGGGTCCTACGAGCAGTACTTC.

The rearrangement joins TRBV6-1 to TRBJ2-1; D is unclear. Germline-derived CDR1 and CDR2 are MNHNS and SASEGT. The CDR3 contains 14 residues. Between the trimmed V and J ends, which lost 8 bases and 0 bases, there was a span of 11 bases. This CDR3 reads CASPRRVSYNEQFF. The DNA of the CDR3 is TGTGCCAGCCCAAGAAGAGTCTCCTACAATGAGCAGTTCTTC.